The 8 T cell receptor beta chains presented below share a single source sample, sequenced in a study of cytomegalovirus exposure and HLA in healthy donors. Use of 60 Vbeta and 13 Jbeta primers characterized the PCR. Using immunoSEQ multiplex PCR, the repertoire was profiled, and TCRdb retains in-frame clones only, with some absent. The sample includes approximately 110,000 clones. Sequenced: PBMCs. Receptor source: a man younger than 35 in good health and CMV-seronegative.

V is TRBV6-5 and J is TRBJ2-3, with D maybe TRBD2 (5 bases). Germline V gene sequence: CDR1 MNHEY, CDR2 SVGAGI. The V end lost 1 base, the J end lost 5 bases, and 10 bases lay between the germline ends. This CDR3 comprises 14 residues. In nucleotides, the CDR3 is TGTGCCAGCAGTTACTGGGGAGAGCGAGATACGCAGTATTTT. This translates into CASSYWGERDTQYF.

On this clone itself: One junction end does not reproduce the germline sequence, and a read error may be involved. V gene TRBV29-1 combines with J gene TRBJ2-1, with D maybe TRBD2 (5 bases). The CDR3 contains 14 residues. From germline, CDR1 is SQVTM and CDR2 ANQGSEA. The CDR3 here is CSVRSGSSDNEQFF. The CDR3 DNA follows: TGCAGCGTGAGAAGCGGCAGCTCCGACAATGAGCAGTTCTTC.

The gene calls are TRBV5-1 and TRBJ2-7; weak D call: TRBD1 (5 bases). CDR1 is SGHRS, CDR2 YFSETQ, per germline. There are 15 residues in the CDR3. Trimming pared 5 bases from V and 3 bases from J, leaving 18 bases between. CDR3 amino acids: CASSHMGRSNYEQYF. CDR3 nucleotide sequence: TGCGCCAGCAGTCACATGGGGCGTAGTAACTACGAGCAGTACTTC. The full variable domain, rest sourced from reference TRBV5-1 and TRBJ2-7, is KAGVTQTPRYLIKTRGQQVTLSCSPISGHRSVSWYQQTPGQGLQFLFEYFSETQRNKGNFPGRFSGRQFSNSRSEMNVSTLELGDSALYLCASSHMGRSNYEQYFGPGTRLTVT.

The V call is TRBV19, the J call TRBJ2-5; no reliable D call. CDR1 and CDR2 (germline): LNHDA, SQIVND (reference sequence). The CDR3 contains 15 residues. The V gene lost 1 base and the J gene lost 5 bases, with 14 bases spanning the gap. The CDR3 nucleotides read TGTGCCAGTAGTATAGGTGGCCCCACGGAGGAGACCCAGTACTTC. It codes for CASSIGGPTEETQYF.

CDR3 protein: CASSPPNYGYTF. In DNA form, the CDR3 reads TGTGCCAGCAGCCCCCCGAACTATGGCTACACCTTC. The rearrangement links TRBV9 to TRBJ1-2; unclear D gene. The germline CDR1 and CDR2 sequences are SGDLS and YYNGEE. The CDR3 is made up of 12 amino acids. The V and J ends lost 4 bases and 2 bases respectively, with 6 bases between them.

The genes are TRBV4-2 and TRBJ1-4, with D possibly matching TRBD1 (5 bases). Germline V CDR1 and CDR2: LGHNA, YNFKEQ. The CDR3 has 14 residues. The V end was cut by 0 bases, the J end by 8 bases, with 10 bases between. The CDR3 region has the DNA TGTGCCAGCAGCCAAGATAAAGGACAAGAAAAACTGTTTTTT. Translated: CASSQDKGQEKLFF.

V gene TRBV2 combines with J gene TRBJ2-3, with TRBD2 matching 7 bases. Trimming took 8 bases from V and 5 from J; bases not matched to a gene: 13. The CDR3 is 15 residues long. Germline V CDR1 and CDR2: SNHLY, FYNNEI. The CDR3 nucleotides read TGTGCCAGCCGGGGCGGGAGATTAAATCTAGATACGCAGTATTTT. Protein product: CASRGGRLNLDTQYF.

The chain is built from TRBV28 and TRBJ2-7; a weak D match, TRBD2 (6 bases). The V gene lost 5 bases and the J gene lost 4 bases, with 18 bases spanning the gap. Per the germline V gene, CDR1 is MDHEN and CDR2 is SYDVKM. This CDR3 is built from 15 residues. CDR3 DNA sequence: TGTGCCAGCAGTCTCGGGACTGCCCGGCTTTACGAGCAGTACTTC. It encodes CASSLGTARLYEQYF. The whole variable domain, filled in from reference TRBV28 and TRBJ2-7, reads DVKVTQSSRYLVKRTGEKVFLECVQDMDHENMFWYRQDPGLGLRLIYFSYDVKMKEKGDIPEGYSVSREKKERFSLILESASTNQTSMYLCASSLGTARLYEQYFGPGTRLTVT.